This TCR beta chain was identified during a study of regulatory T cells in long-lasting Graves disease listed by TCRdb under 2021. Concerning the study at large: Newly diagnosed Graves' disease patients had taken antithyroid drugs for less than 3 months. Peripheral blood TCR sequencing and RNA sequencing compared persistent Graves' disease patients with newly diagnosed Graves' disease patients. The study was conducted in China and was registered as a clinical trial. TCR sequencing covered some 13 persistent and some 20 newly diagnosed Graves' disease patients, around 33 samples in total. Broader findings and caveats from the paper: Persistent Graves' disease patients showed lower TCR Shannon entropy and fewer highly expanded clones than newly diagnosed patients, suggesting clonal expansion. More public clonotypes were shared among persistent patients (around 2,600) than among newly diagnosed patients (roughly 1,000). Persistent disease showed preferential use of TRBV28, TRBJ1-2 and TRBJ2-5, whereas newly diagnosed disease favored TRBV20-1 and TRBJ2-1. The study examined only peripheral blood because the primary lesion, thyroid tissue, could not be accessed. The authors acknowledged the small sample size as a limitation that may reduce accuracy. Only the TCR beta chain was sequenced and analyzed.

As concerns this clonotype: Its antigen has not been determined. Base qualities are not at hand, and no much larger clone is one base apart.

The receptor library was made with multiplex PCR. The instrument was an Illumina HiSeq 4000. CDR3 regions were amplified by Arm-PCR with iRepertoire HTBI primers to construct TCR beta libraries. Gel purification was performed on PCR products prior to sequencing. The published analysis was carried out like this. Across samples, 62 TRBV and over 11 TRBJ segments were identified and used for gene usage analysis of CDR3 amino acid clonotypes. COPE and FqMerger were used to merge the filtered high-quality paired reads into contigs. Contigs were aligned with BLAST to IMGT TRBV, TRBD and TRBJ reference genes, and CDR3 was defined per IMGT. Highly expanded clones were defined as clonotypes with a frequency above 0.1%. Shannon entropy served as the measure of repertoire diversity, while the Gini coefficient captured V-J evenness. A clonotype found in more than one individual was treated as public. TCRdb trimmed the raw reads at Q25, called clones with MiXCR and kept productive beta chains. A single entry per CDR3 protein holds the most common genes and DNA from its merged rows. The V and J calls and clone size come from TCRdb's table, not from the authors' own analysis. Recorded for this sample are hundreds of thousands of distinct CDR3 sequences; about 15% of them occurred a single time. The top ten clones comprise about 8% of the sample.

The CDR3 numbers 15 residues from cysteine through phenylalanine. CDR3 DNA is the only sequence kept; it has 45 bases, read in frame from the first base. V is pruned by 4 bases and J by 1 base, leaving 2 bases of the junction without a gene match. The germline V gene (reference sequence) sets CDR1 to LNHDA and CDR2 to SQIVND. The sample's time point label, in plain terms: newly diagnosed GD, antithyroid drugs for less than 3 months. RNA was extracted from PBMCs in TRIzol for both TCR sequencing and RNA sequencing. The diagnosis of Graves' disease was made according to American Thyroid Association guidelines. Patients were recruited from an endocrinology department in Xi'an, China. Each patient gave about 10 milliliters of peripheral blood, collected in an EDTA anticoagulant tube. PBMCs were isolated by Ficoll Paque Plus density gradient separation without further T cell sorting. RNA quality was checked with an Agilent 2100 Bioanalyzer and agarose gel, and concentration with a NanoDrop 2000.

Separately, the same data were catalogued under a study of T cells in Graves' hyperthyroidism and ophthalmopathy. As the second paper documents: A patient counted as having stable Graves' hyperthyroidism if no progression to ophthalmopathy occurred over 18 months of follow-up. Hyperthyroidism patients were newly diagnosed, with disease duration under 2 months, and aged 18 to 65 years. Exclusion was applied to patients with uncontrolled infections, other autoimmune diseases, pregnancy or lactation. Diagnoses relied on clinical symptoms, serum thyroxine and TRAb, thyroid ultrasound and orbital computed tomography. For the first round of RT-PCR on the TCR CDR3, the HTBI primer set was used together with the Qiagen OneStep RT-PCR kit. Blood samples also contained most of the expanded thyroid clonotypes (frequency above 0.001), which suggests that blood repertoires may reflect thyroid immune responses. Ophthalmopathy was separated from stable hyperthyroidism by a 13 V-J signature model, with approximately 90% sensitivity and around 81% specificity obtained in cross-validation and 80%/75% obtained in testing. In validation, the model predicted progression to ophthalmopathy with just under 71% sensitivity and 72% to 75% specificity, a median of about six months before onset. A discovery cohort of roughly 100 patients, approximately 45 with Graves' ophthalmopathy and roughly 59 with stable Graves' hyperthyroidism, was used to find distinguishing TCR V-J signatures. Whether ophthalmopathy could be predicted prospectively was tested in an independent validation cohort made up of under 20 hyperthyroidism patients plus 17 patients who later progressed to ophthalmopathy. The roughly 100 discovery patients were randomly divided into training and test sets at a 7:3 ratio. Thyroid tissue and blood T-cell repertoires from about 6 Graves' hyperthyroidism patients were also compared in the study. Once sampling was done, hyperthyroidism patients were given methimazole at a starting dose of 30 mg daily, whereas ophthalmopathy patients were given high-dose intravenous methylprednisolone. Libraries were constructed in a second round of multiplex PCR, after which size selection and purification were carried out. Libraries were sequenced paired-end with 100 bp reads on an Illumina HiSeq2000. Raw data were processed with SOAPnuke, discarding reads with adapters, uncalled bases, mean Phred below 15, or no exact constant-primer or identifier match. COPE v1.2.5 was used to merge the high-quality paired reads, and each unique nucleotide sequence was defined as a clonotype. Clonotypes were aligned to IMGT TRBV, TRBD and TRBJ reference segments using MiTCR v1.1. Analysis was restricted to V-J combinations with a frequency above 0.0001, which covered 99% to 99.2% of repertoires. A TCS score was defined as the ratio between F50 (clonal expansion) and ExV (chaos), using BLOSUM62-based TCRdist between CDR3 peptides within each V-J. Welch's t-statistics and random forest reduced just over 500 V-J features to 13, which were used in a naive Bayes classifier (R e1071). No statistical method was used to set the sample size in advance, and investigators knew the group allocation. The paper describes TCR Vbeta CDR3 sequencing of 130 to 150 peripheral blood samples, made up of some 42 ophthalmopathy patients, roughly 80 hyperthyroidism patients and 17 progressor patients.

This TCR was sampled from a woman in her 40s with Graves disease. Donor details come from another sample of the same person, matched by shared clones. The receptor chain draws on TRBV19 and TRBJ1-4; 8 bases in the middle match TRBD1. The material was peripheral blood mononuclear cells (PBMCs), obtained at new diagnosis, from a patient treated with antithyroid drugs. The CDR3 is CASSRTGGTNEKLFF. The bases are TGTGCCAGTAGTAGAACAGGGGGAACTAATGAAAAACTGTTTTTT.